A single sample is the source of the 8 T cell receptor beta chains below, sequenced in a study of beta chain features in type 1 diabetes. Study findings and constraints: Type 1 diabetes patients showed a moderate but significant shortening of TCRB CDR3s in all four CD4+ subsets.

What was sequenced were expressed TCRB transcripts, since all of the isolated RNA had been reverse transcribed. Profiled with immunoSEQ multiplex PCR; TCRdb holds only in-frame clones, not every one. The sample includes 200,000 to 250,000 clones, approximately 13% of them seen just once. These receptors are not linked to any known antigen. Sequencing was performed on naive CD4+ T cells from blood. Receptors were obtained from a man between 25 and 39 years old with type 1 diabetes.

V is TRBV4-1 and J is TRBJ2-5; 7 nucleotides agree with TRBD2. Germline CDR1 reads MGHRA; CDR2 reads YSYEKL. The V segment lost 0 bases and the J segment 5 bases; nucleotides outside the gene matches: 12. The CDR3 length is 17 residues. CDR3 sequence (DNA): TGCGCCAGCAGCCAAGAGGGAGCTAGGACTAGTCGGGAGACCCAGTACTTC. Amino acid sequence: CASSQEGARTSRETQYF.

This clone has only a few counts. The rearrangement uses TRBV30 and TRBJ1-5; no clear D. Germline loops: CDR1 GTSNPN, CDR2 SVGIG (reference sequence). The V end was cut by 3 bases, the J end by 4 bases, with 13 bases between. The CDR3 loop spans 14 amino acids. In DNA, the CDR3 is TGTGCCTGGAGCCCTGCCTCGGTGAATCAGCCCCAGCATTTT. Translated, it gives CAWSPASVNQPQHF. Drawing the rest from reference TRBV30 and TRBJ1-5, the complete variable domain is SQTIHQWPATLVQPVGSPLSLECTVEGTSNPNLYWYRQAAGRGLQLLFYSVGIGQISSEVPQNLSASRPQDRQFILSSKKLLLSDSGFYLCAWSPASVNQPQHFGDGTRLSIL.

The CDR3 protein is CASSAGQGAKNIQYF. Here the CDR3 DNA reads TGCGCCAGCAGCGCGGGACAGGGGGCCAAAAACATTCAGTACTTC. The genes are TRBV5-1 and TRBJ2-4; 10 bases agree with TRBD1. The CDR3 has 15 residues. Germline trimming cut 4 bases from V and 1 base from J; bases unmatched to any gene: 2. CDR1 and CDR2 (germline): SGHRS, YFSETQ.

This clone turned up a few times. The J gene is TRBJ2-5, the V gene TRBV18, with 13 bases identical to TRBD2. The length of the CDR3 is 15 residues. From germline, CDR1 is KGHSH and CDR2 LQKENI. Unmatched junction bases numbered 3, after V lost 3 bases and J lost 5 bases. The CDR3 DNA sequence: TGTGCCAGCTCACCCGGGACTAGCGGGACGGAGACCCAGTACTTC. It encodes CASSPGTSGTETQYF.

This clone was counted between two and nine times. The rearrangement joins TRBV4-2 to TRBJ2-7; 7 bases match TRBD1. The CDR3 has 13 residues. Germline loops: CDR1 LGHNA, CDR2 YNFKEQ. Germline trimming cut 3 bases from V and 3 bases from J; bases unmatched to any gene: 2. The CDR3 sequence is CASSQTGIYEQYF. CDR3 nucleotide sequence: TGTGCCAGCAGCCAGACAGGGATCTACGAGCAGTACTTC.

V and J are TRBV9 and TRBJ2-6; D unclear. The CDR3 runs to 14 residues. V was shortened by 6 bases and J by 6 bases, with 13 bases between the two germline ends. The V gene's germline CDR1 is SGDLS and CDR2 YYNGEE. The CDR3 loop reads CASTIHDKANVLTF. As DNA, the CDR3 is TGTGCCAGCACCATTCACGACAAGGCCAACGTCCTGACTTTC.

The chain carries TRBV7-2 and TRBJ2-7; TRBD1 agrees at 7 bases. The CDR3 runs to 14 residues. Germline V gives CDR1 SGHTA, CDR2 FQGNSA. With 4 bases clipped from V and 2 bases from J, the junction kept 5 bases outside the gene matches. This chain's CDR3 is CASSSPQGAYEQYF. The CDR3 DNA is TGTGCCAGCAGCTCCCCGCAGGGGGCCTACGAGCAGTACTTC.

The rearrangement links TRBV5-4 to TRBJ2-7; 7 positions match TRBD1. This CDR3 is built from 13 residues. J gave up 3 bases and V 4 bases, and 4 bases lay outside the gene matches. Germline loops: CDR1 SGHNT, CDR2 YYREEE (reference sequence). The chain's CDR3 is CASSRWDSYEQYF. The DNA of the CDR3 is TGTGCCAGCAGCCGGTGGGACAGCTACGAGCAGTACTTC.